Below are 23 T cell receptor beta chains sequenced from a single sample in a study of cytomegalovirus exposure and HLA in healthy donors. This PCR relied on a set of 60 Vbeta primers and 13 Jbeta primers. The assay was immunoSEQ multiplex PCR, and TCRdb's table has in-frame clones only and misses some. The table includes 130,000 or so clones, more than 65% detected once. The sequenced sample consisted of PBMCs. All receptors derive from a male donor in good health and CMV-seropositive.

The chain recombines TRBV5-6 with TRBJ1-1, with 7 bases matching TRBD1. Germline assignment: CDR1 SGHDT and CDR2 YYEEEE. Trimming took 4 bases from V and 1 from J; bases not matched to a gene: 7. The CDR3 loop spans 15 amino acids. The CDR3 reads CASSPGDSENTEAFF. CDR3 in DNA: TGTGCCAGCAGCCCCGGGGACAGCGAGAACACTGAAGCTTTCTTT.

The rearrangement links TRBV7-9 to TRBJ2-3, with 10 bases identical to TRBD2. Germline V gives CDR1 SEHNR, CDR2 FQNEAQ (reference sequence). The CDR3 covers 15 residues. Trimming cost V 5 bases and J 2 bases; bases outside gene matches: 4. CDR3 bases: TGTGCCAGCAGCCGCACTAGCGGGAACACAGATACGCAGTATTTT. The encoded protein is CASSRTSGNTDTQYF.

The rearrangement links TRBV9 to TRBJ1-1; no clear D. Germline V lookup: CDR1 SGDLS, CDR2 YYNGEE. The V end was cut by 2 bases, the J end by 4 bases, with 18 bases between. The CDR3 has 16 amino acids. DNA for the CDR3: TGTGCCAGCAGCGTCCAACAGACCGTGTTTGTCACTGAAGCTTTCTTT. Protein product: CASSVQQTVFVTEAFF.

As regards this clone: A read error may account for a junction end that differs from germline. CDR3 sequence (DNA): TGTTCCAGCAGCTTAGGGACAGGGGGTTTACAAGCCTATAATTCACCCCTCCACTTT. Translated, it gives CSSSLGTGGLQAYNSPLHF. V and J are TRBV7-9 and TRBJ1-6, with 11 bases lining up with TRBD1. Germline V gene data show CDR1 as SEHNR and CDR2 as FQNEAQ (reference sequence). The CDR3 has 19 amino acids.

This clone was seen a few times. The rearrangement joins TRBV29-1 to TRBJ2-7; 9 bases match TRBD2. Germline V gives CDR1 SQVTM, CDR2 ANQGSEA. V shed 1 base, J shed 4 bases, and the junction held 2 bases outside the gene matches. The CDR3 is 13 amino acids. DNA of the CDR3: TGCAGCGTTGAAGTTAGCGGGAGTTACGAGCAGTACTTC. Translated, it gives CSVEVSGSYEQYF.

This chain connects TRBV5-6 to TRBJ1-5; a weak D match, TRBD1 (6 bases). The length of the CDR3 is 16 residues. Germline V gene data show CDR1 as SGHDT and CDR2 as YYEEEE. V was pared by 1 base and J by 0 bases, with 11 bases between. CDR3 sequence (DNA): TGTGCCAGCAGCTTGAACAGGGACCGTAGCAATCAGCCCCAGCATTTT. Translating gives CASSLNRDRSNQPQHF.

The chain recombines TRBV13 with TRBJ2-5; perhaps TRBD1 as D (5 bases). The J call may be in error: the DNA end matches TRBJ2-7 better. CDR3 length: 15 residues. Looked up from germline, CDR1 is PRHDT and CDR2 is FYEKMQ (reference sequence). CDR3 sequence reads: CASSPSRTGSYEQYF. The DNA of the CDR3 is TGTGCCAGCAGCCCTAGTCGAACAGGATCCTACGAGCAGTACTTC.

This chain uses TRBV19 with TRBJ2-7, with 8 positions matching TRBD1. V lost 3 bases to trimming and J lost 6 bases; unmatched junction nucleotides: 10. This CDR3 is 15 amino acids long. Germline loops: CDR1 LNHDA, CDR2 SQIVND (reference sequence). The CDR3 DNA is TGTGCCAGTAGTATGGCAAGGACAGGGACCGGCGAGCAGTACTTC. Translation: CASSMARTGTGEQYF. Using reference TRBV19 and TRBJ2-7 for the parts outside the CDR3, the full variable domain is DGGITQSPKYLFRKEGQNVTLSCEQNLNHDAMYWYRQDPGQGLRLIYYSQIVNDFQKGDIAEGYSVSREKKESFPLTVTSAQKNPTAFYLCASSMARTGTGEQYFGPGTRLTVT.

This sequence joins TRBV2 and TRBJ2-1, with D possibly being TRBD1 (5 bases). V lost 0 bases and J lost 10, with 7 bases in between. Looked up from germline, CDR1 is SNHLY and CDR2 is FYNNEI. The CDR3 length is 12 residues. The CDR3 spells CASSEAGREQFF. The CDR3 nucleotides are TGTGCCAGCAGTGAAGCGGGGCGCGAGCAGTTCTTC. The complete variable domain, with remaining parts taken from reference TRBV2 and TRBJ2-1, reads EPEVTQTPSHQVTQMGQEVILRCVPISNHLYFYWYRQILGQKVEFLVSFYNNEISEKSEIFDDQFSVERPDGSNFTLKIRSTKLEDSAMYFCASSEAGREQFFGPGTRLTVL.

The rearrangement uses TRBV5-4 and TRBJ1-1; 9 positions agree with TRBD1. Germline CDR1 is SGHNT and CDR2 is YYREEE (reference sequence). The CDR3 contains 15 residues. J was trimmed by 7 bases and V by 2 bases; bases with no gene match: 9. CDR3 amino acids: CASSLGGQGGLEAFF. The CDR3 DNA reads TGTGCCAGCAGCTTAGGGGGACAGGGTGGTCTTGAAGCTTTCTTT.

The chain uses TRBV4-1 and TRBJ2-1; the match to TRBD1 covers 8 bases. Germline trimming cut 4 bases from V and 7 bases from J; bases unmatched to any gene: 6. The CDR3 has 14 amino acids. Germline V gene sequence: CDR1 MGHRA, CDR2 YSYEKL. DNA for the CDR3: TGCGCCAGCAGCCTAAGACAGGGGTCAAATGAGCAGTTCTTC. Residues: CASSLRQGSNEQFF.

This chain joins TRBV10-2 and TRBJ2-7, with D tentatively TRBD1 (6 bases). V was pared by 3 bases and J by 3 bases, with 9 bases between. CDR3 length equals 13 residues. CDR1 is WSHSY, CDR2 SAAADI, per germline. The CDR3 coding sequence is TGCGCCAGCAGTGACGGCAGGGGCTACGAGCAGTACTTC. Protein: CASSDGRGYEQYF.

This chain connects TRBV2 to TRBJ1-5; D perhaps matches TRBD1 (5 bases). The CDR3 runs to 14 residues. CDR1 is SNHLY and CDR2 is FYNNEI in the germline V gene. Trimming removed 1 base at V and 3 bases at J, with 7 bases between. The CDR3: CASSEGTPNQPQHF. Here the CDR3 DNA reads TGTGCCAGCAGTGAAGGGACACCCAATCAGCCCCAGCATTTT.

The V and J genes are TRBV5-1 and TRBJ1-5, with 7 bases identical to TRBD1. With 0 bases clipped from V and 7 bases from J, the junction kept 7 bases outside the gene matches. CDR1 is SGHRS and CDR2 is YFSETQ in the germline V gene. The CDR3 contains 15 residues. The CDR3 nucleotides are TGCGCCAGCAGCTTGGTAGGGGACAGCTCCCAGCCCCAGCATTTT. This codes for CASSLVGDSSQPQHF.

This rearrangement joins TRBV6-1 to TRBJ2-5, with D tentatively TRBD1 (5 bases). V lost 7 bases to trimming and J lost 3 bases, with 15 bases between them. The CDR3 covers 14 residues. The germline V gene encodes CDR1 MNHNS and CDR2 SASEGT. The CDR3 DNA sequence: TGTGCCAGCAACCCTACCACAGGAAAAGAGACCCAGTACTTC. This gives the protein CASNPTTGKETQYF.

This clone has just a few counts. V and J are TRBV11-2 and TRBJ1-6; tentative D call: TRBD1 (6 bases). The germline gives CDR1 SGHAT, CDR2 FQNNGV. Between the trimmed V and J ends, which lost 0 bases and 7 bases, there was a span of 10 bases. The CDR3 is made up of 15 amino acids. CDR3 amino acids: CASSLEGRGNSPLHF. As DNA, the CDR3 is TGTGCCAGCAGCTTAGAGGGCAGGGGAAATTCACCCCTCCACTTT.

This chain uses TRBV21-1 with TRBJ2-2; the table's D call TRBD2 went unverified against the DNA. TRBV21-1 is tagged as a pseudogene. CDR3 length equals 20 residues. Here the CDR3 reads CASTCPLAGGPVQYTGELFF. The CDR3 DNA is TGTGCCAGCACCTGCCCGCTAGCGGGGGGGCCTGTACAGTACACCGGGGAGCTGTTTTTT.

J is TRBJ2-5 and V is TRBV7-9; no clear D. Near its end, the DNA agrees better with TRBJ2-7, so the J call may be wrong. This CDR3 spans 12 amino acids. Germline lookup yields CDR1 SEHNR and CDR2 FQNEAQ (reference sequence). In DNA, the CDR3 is TGTGCCAGCAGTTTACAGTTGGGCGAGCAGTACTTC. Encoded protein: CASSLQLGEQYF.

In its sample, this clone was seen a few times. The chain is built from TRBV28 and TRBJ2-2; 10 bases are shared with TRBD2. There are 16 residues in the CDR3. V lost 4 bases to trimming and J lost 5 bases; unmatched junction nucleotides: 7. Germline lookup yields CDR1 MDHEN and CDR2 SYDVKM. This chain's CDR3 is CASSYPSGSGTGELFF. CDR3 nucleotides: TGTGCCAGCAGTTATCCTAGCGGGAGTGGGACCGGGGAGCTGTTTTTT.

CDR3 bases: TGCGCCAGCAGCAAACACTCAGGAGGCTCCTACGAGCAGTACTTC. Its translation is CASSKHSGGSYEQYF. The rearrangement joins TRBV5-1 to TRBJ2-7; the D gene is possibly TRBD2 (5 bases). Germline V CDR1 and CDR2: SGHRS, YFSETQ. The germline V and J ends were trimmed by 4 bases and 0 bases, with 14 bases remaining between them. This CDR3 is built from 15 residues. Drawing the rest from reference TRBV5-1 and TRBJ2-7, the complete variable domain is KAGVTQTPRYLIKTRGQQVTLSCSPISGHRSVSWYQQTPGQGLQFLFEYFSETQRNKGNFPGRFSGRQFSNSRSEMNVSTLELGDSALYLCASSKHSGGSYEQYFGPGTRLTVT.

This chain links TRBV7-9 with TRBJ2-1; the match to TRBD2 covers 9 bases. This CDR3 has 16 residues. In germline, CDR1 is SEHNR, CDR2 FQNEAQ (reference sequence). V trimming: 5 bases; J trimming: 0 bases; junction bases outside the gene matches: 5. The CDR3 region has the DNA TGTGCCAGCAGCGATAGCGGGAGTAGCTCCTACAATGAGCAGTTCTTC. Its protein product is CASSDSGSSSYNEQFF.

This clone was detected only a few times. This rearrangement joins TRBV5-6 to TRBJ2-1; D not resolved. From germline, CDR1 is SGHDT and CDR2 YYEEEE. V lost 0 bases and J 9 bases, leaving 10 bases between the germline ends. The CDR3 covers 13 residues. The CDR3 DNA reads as TGTGCCAGCAGCTTGGCGCGGCTGGCTGAGCAGTTCTTC. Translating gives CASSLARLAEQFF. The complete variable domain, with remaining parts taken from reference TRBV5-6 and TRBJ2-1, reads DAGVTQSPTHLIKTRGQQVTLRCSPKSGHDTVSWYQQALGQGPQFIFQYYEEEERQRGNFPDRFSGHQFPNYSSELNVNALLLGDSALYLCASSLARLAEQFFGPGTRLTVL.

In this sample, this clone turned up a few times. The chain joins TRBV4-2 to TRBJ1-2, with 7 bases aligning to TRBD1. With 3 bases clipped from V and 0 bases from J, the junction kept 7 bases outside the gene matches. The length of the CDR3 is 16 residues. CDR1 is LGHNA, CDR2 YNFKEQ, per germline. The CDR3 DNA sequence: TGTGCCAGCAGCCACGAGACCGACAGGGCTAACTATGGCTACACCTTC. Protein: CASSHETDRANYGYTF.